The 13 T cell receptor beta chains given below trace back to one sample, sequenced in a study of shared clonotypes between healthy human individuals. Naive-designated CD8 cells lacked CD45RO, were positively enriched for CCR7, and omitted terminally differentiated effector memory CD45RA+ cells. Data came from immunoSEQ multiplex PCR; TCRdb stores just in-frame clones and leaves some out. The sample lists some 2,000,000 clones, approximately 94% occurring once. Sequencing used naive CD8+ T cells sorted from blood. Receptors were obtained from a young man in good health.

The rearrangement links TRBV4-1 to TRBJ2-1; D might be TRBD2 (6 bases). Trimming removed 2 bases at V and 7 bases at J, with 18 bases between. The CDR3 has 16 residues. Germline CDR1 is MGHRA and CDR2 is YSYEKL. The CDR3 DNA reads as TGCGCCAGCAGCCAAATGGCCGGCGGGGTTACAAATGAGCAGTTCTTC. Amino acid sequence: CASSQMAGGVTNEQFF.

The chain recombines TRBV7-8 with TRBJ2-6; D perhaps matches TRBD1 (5 bases). CDR1 is SGHVS, CDR2 FQNEAQ, per germline. V lost 5 bases and J lost 1, with 9 bases in between. The CDR3 is 15 residues long. The CDR3 here is CASSMTVSGANVLTF. As DNA, the CDR3 is TGTGCCAGCAGCATGACAGTATCTGGGGCCAACGTCCTGACTTTC.

This clone was seen once. V usage is TRBV10-3 and J usage is TRBJ2-7, with 10 bases aligning to TRBD1. CDR3 length equals 15 residues. Germline assignment: CDR1 ENHRY and CDR2 SYGVKD. The ends lost 4 bases at V and 3 bases at J; junction bases unmatched: 6. CDR3 sequence reads: CAISGGDRGVYEQYF. The CDR3 DNA reads TGTGCCATCAGTGGGGGGGACAGGGGAGTCTACGAGCAGTACTTC.

A note on this clone: The sample carries other DNA sequences with the same CDR3. The chain couples TRBV9 to TRBJ1-4, with D uncertain. The CDR3 runs 15 residues. The germline CDR1 and CDR2 sequences are SGDLS and YYNGEE. Deletions cut 0 bases from V and 2 bases from J, with 8 bases between. In DNA form, the CDR3 reads TGTGCCAGCAGCGTAGGTGGGTCTACTAATGAAAAACTGTTTTTT. It yields the protein CASSVGGSTNEKLFF. The full variable domain, its missing parts supplied by reference TRBV9 and TRBJ1-4, is DSGVTQTPKHLITATGQRVTLRCSPRSGDLSVYWYQQSLDQGLQFLIQYYNGEERAKGNILERFSAQQFPDLHSELNLSSLELGDSALYFCASSVGGSTNEKLFFGSGTQLSVL.

For the CDR3, the DNA is TGTGCCAGCAGCTTCCGACTTCGCTCTGGGGCCAACGTCCTGACTTTC. Amino acid sequence: CASSFRLRSGANVLTF. J is TRBJ2-6 and V is TRBV7-9; unclear D gene. V lost 3 bases to trimming and J lost 0 bases, with 9 bases between them. Germline CDR1 reads SEHNR; CDR2 reads FQNEAQ (reference sequence). The CDR3 length is 16 residues.

This clone has a single count. The chain has TRBV28 and TRBJ2-5; no firm D call. Germline V gene lookup returns CDR1 MDHEN and CDR2 SYDVKM. V was trimmed by 3 bases and J by 4 bases, leaving 9 bases between them. CDR3 length: 13 amino acids. CDR3 in DNA: TGTGCCAGCAGTTTGAATCCTGTAGAGACCCAGTACTTC. The encoded protein is CASSLNPVETQYF.

The chain uses TRBV2 and TRBJ1-4, with TRBD1 as a possible D gene (6 bases). V lost 11 bases, J lost 8 bases, and 18 bases lay in between. CDR3 size: 13 residues. Germline V gene data show CDR1 as SNHLY and CDR2 as FYNNEI. CDR3 DNA sequence: TGTGCCTCCTTACAGGGCTGGGGGGAAAAACTGTTTTTT. This encodes CASLQGWGEKLFF. The complete variable domain, with remaining parts taken from reference TRBV2 and TRBJ1-4, reads EPEVTQTPSHQVTQMGQEVILRCVPISNHLYFYWYRQILGQKVEFLVSFYNNEISEKSEIFDDQFSVERPDGSNFTLKIRSTKLEDSAMYFCASLQGWGEKLFFGSGTQLSVL.

The chain combines TRBV4-1 with TRBJ1-6, with 8 bases aligning to TRBD1. The germline CDR1 and CDR2 sequences are MGHRA and YSYEKL. The V gene end was trimmed by 0 bases and the J gene end by 6 bases; junction bases not matched to a gene: 1. The CDR3 loop spans 15 amino acids. Here the CDR3 DNA reads TGCGCCAGCAGCCAAGAGACAGGGGCTAATTCACCCCTCCACTTT. This translates into CASSQETGANSPLHF.

This chain joins TRBV7-9 and TRBJ2-1, with a possible D match to TRBD1 (7 bases). The CDR3 is 13 amino acids. Germline V gene lookup returns CDR1 SEHNR and CDR2 FQNEAQ (reference sequence). For the CDR3, the DNA is TGTGCGTCCCAGGGGGGTCAGGAATATGAGCAGTTCTTC. Translation gives CASQGGQEYEQFF.

The rearrangement uses TRBV7-9 and TRBJ2-7; D assignment may be TRBD1 or TRBD2 (5 bases each). Germline V gene lookup returns CDR1 SEHNR and CDR2 FQNEAQ (reference sequence). CDR3 length equals 15 residues. V lost 5 bases and J 0 bases, leaving 14 bases between the germline ends. The CDR3 is CASSPPAGSSYEQYF. The CDR3 DNA sequence: TGTGCCAGCAGCCCCCCGGCAGGGAGCTCCTACGAGCAGTACTTC.

This chain connects TRBV6-5 to TRBJ1-4; TRBD1 matches 8 bases. The V segment lost 6 bases and the J segment 8 bases; nucleotides outside the gene matches: 8. The V gene's germline CDR1 is MNHEY and CDR2 SVGAGI. The CDR3 spans 14 residues. The CDR3 reads CASRGRTGLEKLFF. The CDR3 bases are TGTGCCAGCAGGGGACGGACAGGGTTGGAAAAACTGTTTTTT.

This clone has just a few counts. The chain uses TRBV7-6 and TRBJ1-1; D call uncertain. Germline V gene sequence: CDR1 SGHVS, CDR2 FNYEAQ. The CDR3 has 13 amino acids. The V gene lost 7 bases and the J gene lost 5 bases, with 14 bases spanning the gap. The CDR3 DNA reads as TGTGCCAGCAAGCAAGGGTTAGGTACTGAAGCTTTCTTT. Translation gives CASKQGLGTEAFF.

The chain combines TRBV27 with TRBJ1-1; the D gene is possibly TRBD1 (5 bases). The CDR3 sequence is 12 residues long. Germline CDR1 is MNHEY and CDR2 is SMNVEV (reference sequence). The V end was cut by 6 bases, the J end by 8 bases, with 13 bases between. The CDR3 nucleotides read TGTGCCAGCAGGGGGACTGGACTGGAAGCTTTCTTT. Amino acids: CASRGTGLEAFF.